What follows are 7 T cell receptor beta chains derived from one specimen sequenced in a study of blood T cell repertoires in COVID-19. Sequencing was performed with immunoSEQ multiplex PCR; in TCRdb, only in-frame clones are kept and a portion is missing. Found here are 300,000 to 450,000 clones, roughly 90% of them singletons; the top ten hold roughly 1%. Input material: PBMCs or T cells enriched from blood (not recorded which). Every receptor here comes from a woman in her 30s who had recovered from COVID-19.

The chain recombines TRBV2 with TRBJ2-7; 10 bases map to TRBD1. CDR1 is SNHLY, CDR2 FYNNEI, per germline. The CDR3 runs to 14 residues. With 6 bases clipped from V and 3 bases from J, the junction kept 5 bases outside the gene matches. As DNA, the CDR3 is TGTGCCAGCAGCACTCGGACAGGGGGCTACGAGCAGTACTTC. Translated: CASSTRTGGYEQYF.

The V gene is TRBV5-1, the J gene TRBJ2-5, with D tentatively TRBD2 (7 bases). V was pared by 2 bases and J by 4 bases, with 15 bases between. This CDR3 is built from 15 residues. The germline CDR1 and CDR2 sequences are SGHRS and YFSETQ. The CDR3 region is CASSFGGAEGETQYF. The CDR3 DNA reads as TGCGCCAGCAGCTTTGGGGGGGCAGAGGGAGAGACCCAGTACTTC.

V and J are TRBV27 and TRBJ1-6, with TRBD1 matching over 10 bases. The J segment lost 8 bases and the V segment lost 3 bases, leaving 7 bases of the junction unmatched. The CDR3 runs 16 residues. Germline lookup yields CDR1 MNHEY and CDR2 SMNVEV (reference sequence). The CDR3 nucleotides read TGTGCCAGCAGTTTCTCAGTTGGGACAGGGGATTCACCCCTCCACTTT. This codes for CASSFSVGTGDSPLHF.

The V gene is TRBV2, the J gene TRBJ1-5, with D possibly TRBD1 on 5 matching bases. Trimming took 6 bases from V and 0 from J, leaving 12 bases between them. The CDR3 is 15 amino acids. CDR1 and CDR2 from the germline V gene are SNHLY and FYNNEI. The CDR3 region has the DNA TGTGCCAGCAGGGTCGACAGCTATAGCAATCAGCCCCAGCATTTT. Amino acids: CASRVDSYSNQPQHF.

The sample holds one count of this clone. The gene calls are TRBV10-3 and TRBJ1-1; 8 bases are shared with TRBD1. Germline CDR1 and CDR2: ENHRY and SYGVKD. J was trimmed by 6 bases and V by 6 bases; bases with no gene match: 0. The CDR3 is 11 amino acids. CDR3 amino acids: CAIRQGAEAFF. The CDR3 DNA reads TGTGCCATCAGACAGGGGGCTGAAGCTTTCTTT.

CDR3 in DNA: TGTGCCAGCAGACAGGGGCCTGGCACAGATACGCAGTATTTT. Protein product: CASRQGPGTDTQYF. V usage is TRBV6-5 and J usage is TRBJ2-3; TRBD1 matches at 7 bases. The V segment lost 6 bases and the J segment 1 base; nucleotides outside the gene matches: 4. In germline, CDR1 is MNHEY, CDR2 SVGAGI. The CDR3 consists of 14 residues.

The count of this clone is one. The rearrangement joins TRBV21-1 to TRBJ2-3; the table's TRBD1 call for D was not verified on the DNA. TRBV21-1 is described as a pseudogene. This CDR3 is 15 amino acids long. CDR3: CASSKGKGVTDTQYF. Here the CDR3 DNA reads TGTGCCAGCAGCAAAGGGAAGGGGGTCACAGATACGCAGTATTTT.